This TCR beta chain emerged from a study of preoperative IRX-2 immunotherapy in early breast cancer. Treatment here: preoperative locoregional IRX-2 cytokine immunotherapy. Germline-derived CDR1 and CDR2 are MNHGY and SAAAGT. The CDR3 has 14 amino acids. V lost 4 bases to trimming and J lost 3 bases, with 9 bases between them. By share, this clone counts as medium-sized. Sequencing was performed with immunoSEQ multiplex PCR; in TCRdb, only in-frame clones are kept and a portion is missing. The sample lists 5,600 or so clones; roughly 66% were seen once. The sequence came from a human donor with breast cancer. This chain connects TRBV6-8 to TRBJ2-2; the D gene is possibly TRBD2 (6 bases). The starting material was tumor tissue, obtained before IRX-2 immunotherapy. As DNA, the CDR3 is TGTGCCAGCAGTTTCCGGGGGTACACCGGGGAGCTGTTTTTT. Its protein product is CASSFRGYTGELFF.